Here is one T cell receptor (beta chain) with its context. The junction departs from the called germline gene at one end, perhaps through a read error. No cell sorting was done before RNA was extracted from the tissue. Distant lung tissue was collected more than 3 cm away from the tumor edge. Chemotherapy-naive patients with new lung cancer underwent thoracic surgery in China, August–November 2014. The CDR3 is 13 amino acids. Three rounds of nested PCR, following a modified ARM-PCR protocol, produced the TCRbeta library. One entry per CDR3 protein, called by TCRdb with MiXCR from the multiplex PCR reads. The sample carries roughly 90,000 distinct CDR3 sequences, approximately 73% recorded once. The data belong to a study of tumor and adjacent non-tumor tissue in lung cancer. Study at large: Samples averaged about 4.3 million productive TCRbeta reads each.

The chain is built from TRBV12-3 or TRBV12-4 and TRBJ2-5, with 8 nucleotides matching TRBD2. Material for sequencing was distant non-tumor lung tissue. The sequence came from a woman aged 45-65 years with non-small cell lung cancer. The CDR3 spells CAGRTSGGGTQYF. The CDR3 DNA follows: TGTGCCGGCAGAACGAGCGGGGGAGGGACCCAGTACTTC.